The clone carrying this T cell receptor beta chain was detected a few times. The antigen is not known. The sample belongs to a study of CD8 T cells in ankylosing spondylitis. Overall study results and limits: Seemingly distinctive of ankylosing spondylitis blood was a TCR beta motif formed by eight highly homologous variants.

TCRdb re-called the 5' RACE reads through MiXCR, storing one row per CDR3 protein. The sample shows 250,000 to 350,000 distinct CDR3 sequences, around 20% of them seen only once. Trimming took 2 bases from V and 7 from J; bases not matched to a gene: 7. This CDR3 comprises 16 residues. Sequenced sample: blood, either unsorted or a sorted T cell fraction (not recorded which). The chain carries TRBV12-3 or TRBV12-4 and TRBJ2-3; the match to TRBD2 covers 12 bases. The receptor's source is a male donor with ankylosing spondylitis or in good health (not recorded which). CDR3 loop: CASSLSTSGSRNTQYF. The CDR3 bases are TGTGCCAGCAGTTTATCGACTAGCGGGAGCCGGAATACGCAGTATTTT.